One and the same sample provided the 9 T cell receptor beta chains below, sequenced in a study of T cell responses to AZD1222 COVID-19 vaccine. Generated by immunoSEQ multiplex PCR, the TCRdb table keeps only in-frame clones and is missing some. The sample includes roughly 180,000 clones, almost 95% of them seen just once. The sample here was peripheral blood, taken on day 0 of AZD1222 vaccination. The receptors were sampled from an adult in good health.

This clone was picked up a small number of times. V usage is TRBV14 and J usage is TRBJ2-2; weak D call: TRBD1 (6 bases). Trimming shortened V by 4 bases and J by 7 bases, and 16 bases separated the two germline ends. Germline V gives CDR1 SGHDN, CDR2 FVKESK. The CDR3 is 15 amino acids. The CDR3: CASSLSGHLNGELFF. For the CDR3, the DNA is TGTGCCAGCAGCCTCTCGGGACACTTAAACGGGGAGCTGTTTTTT.

The chain is built from TRBV29-1 and TRBJ2-1, with D unresolved. The CDR3 consists of 11 residues. V lost 4 bases, J lost 10 bases, and 11 bases lay in between. Germline CDR1 SQVTM, CDR2 ANQGSEA. Here the CDR3 reads CSVALMKEQFF. The CDR3, as DNA: TGCAGCGTTGCCCTCATGAAAGAGCAGTTCTTC.

The V call is TRBV6-6, the J call TRBJ1-6; 7 nucleotides align to TRBD1. V shed 4 bases, J shed 8 bases, and the junction held 5 bases outside the gene matches. Germline CDR1 is MNHNY and CDR2 is SVGAGI (reference sequence). The CDR3 loop spans 14 amino acids. CDR3 protein: CASSLRQGDSPLHF. The CDR3 DNA reads as TGTGCCAGCAGTTTAAGGCAGGGGGATTCACCCCTCCACTTT.

V is TRBV5-4 and J is TRBJ2-3; D gene uncertain. Trimming left V 0 bases short and J 2 bases short, with 7 bases between. Looked up from germline, CDR1 is SGHNT and CDR2 is YYREEE (reference sequence). The length of the CDR3 is 14 residues. The CDR3 DNA reads TGTGCCAGCAGCTTGGTGGGGTACACAGATACGCAGTATTTT. Encoded protein: CASSLVGYTDTQYF.

This chain uses TRBV20-1 with TRBJ2-3; 8 positions match TRBD1. CDR3 length: 10 amino acids. Germline V gene lookup returns CDR1 DFQATT and CDR2 SNEGSKA (reference sequence). In DNA, the CDR3 is TGCAGGGCCGCAGGACAGGGTCAGTATTTT. As protein: CRAAGQGQYF.

This clone appeared once. The CDR3 DNA reads TGCAGTGCTAGTGGGACAGGGGGTTTTAATTCACCCCTCCACTTT. Translated, it gives CSASGTGGFNSPLHF. This chain links TRBV20-1 with TRBJ1-6; TRBD1 matches 11 bases. Germline CDR1 DFQATT, CDR2 SNEGSKA (reference sequence). Trimming took 3 bases from V and 6 from J; bases not matched to a gene: 4. The length of the CDR3 is 15 residues.

The count of this clone is one. The chain has TRBV10-3 and TRBJ1-2, with D uncertain. With 0 bases removed from V and 4 bases from J, the gap between germline ends came to 9 bases. Germline V gene sequence: CDR1 ENHRY, CDR2 SYGVKD. This CDR3 region has 14 residues. CDR3 nucleotides: TGTGCCATCAGTGAGTCAGGGCAGCGCTATGGCTACACCTTC. It yields the protein CAISESGQRYGYTF.

The J gene is TRBJ2-5, the V gene TRBV5-1; possibly TRBD1 for D (6 bases). Germline CDR1 SGHRS, CDR2 YFSETQ. V lost 0 bases to trimming and J lost 2 bases, with 8 bases between them. The CDR3 totals 14 residues. This CDR3 reads CASSLVRGQETQYF. CDR3 DNA sequence: TGCGCCAGCAGCTTGGTCAGGGGTCAAGAGACCCAGTACTTC.

V gene TRBV9 combines with J gene TRBJ1-2, with D possibly matching TRBD1 (6 bases). This CDR3 region has 15 residues. Germline CDR1 and CDR2: SGDLS and YYNGEE. Trimming took 0 bases from V and 6 from J, leaving 15 bases between them. The CDR3 loop reads CASSVDPLDRNGYTF. The DNA of the CDR3 is TGTGCCAGCAGCGTAGATCCCTTAGACAGGAATGGCTACACCTTC. Using reference TRBV9 and TRBJ1-2 for the parts outside the CDR3, the full variable domain is DSGVTQTPKHLITATGQRVTLRCSPRSGDLSVYWYQQSLDQGLQFLIQYYNGEERAKGNILERFSAQQFPDLHSELNLSSLELGDSALYFCASSVDPLDRNGYTFGSGTRLTVV.